A selection of T cell receptor beta chains follows, all from one sample in a study of cytomegalovirus exposure and HLA in healthy donors. Clones were sequenced by immunoSEQ multiplex PCR, and TCRdb holds only the in-frame ones, with some missing. This table has fewer than 200,000 clones, about 13% appearing once. The sequenced sample consisted of PBMCs. These receptors came from a man over 45 in good health and CMV-seropositive. The CDR3 runs from the conserved cysteine through the conserved F or W. Fields, in order: J gene, V gene, CDR3 protein.

J gene: TRBJ2-5
V gene: TRBV2
CDR3 protein: CASSDLSGEETQYF

J gene: TRBJ1-6
V gene: TRBV4-1
CDR3 protein: CASSQGLWDSDNSPLHF

J gene: TRBJ2-3
V gene: TRBV27
CDR3 protein: CASSLSTLAGGPHTQYF

J gene: TRBJ2-3
V gene: TRBV4-2
CDR3 protein: CASSQDTHGTQYF

J gene: TRBJ2-5
V gene: TRBV11-3
CDR3 protein: CASSSYYQETQYF

J gene: TRBJ1-3
V gene: TRBV5-4
CDR3 protein: CASSRGGQSSGNTIYF

J gene: TRBJ2-6
V gene: TRBV2
CDR3 protein: CASRDSSGANVLTF

J gene: TRBJ2-2
V gene: TRBV7-9
CDR3 protein: CASRSDRGLTGELFF

J gene: TRBJ2-3
V gene: TRBV5-4
CDR3 protein: CASSLGGGASTDTQYF

J gene: TRBJ2-5
V gene: TRBV7-9
CDR3 protein: CASSSRHRQETQYF

J gene: TRBJ1-5
V gene: TRBV6-1
CDR3 protein: CASSELGDRTNQPQHF

J gene: TRBJ1-3
V gene: TRBV6-1
CDR3 protein: CASSSRVNTIYF

J gene: TRBJ2-3
V gene: TRBV5-4
CDR3 protein: CASSLGRGTDTQYF

J gene: TRBJ2-1
V gene: TRBV5-1
CDR3 protein: CASSFAASSGGANEQFF

J gene: TRBJ2-5
V gene: TRBV5-6
CDR3 protein: CASRPGGVETQYF

J gene: TRBJ2-5
V gene: TRBV11-2
CDR3 protein: CASSLVGLAAKTQYF

J gene: TRBJ1-1
V gene: TRBV9
CDR3 protein: CASSVGPGTEAFF

J gene: TRBJ2-5
V gene: TRBV2
CDR3 protein: CASSESGPGRGKETQYF

J gene: TRBJ2-5
V gene: TRBV5-1
CDR3 protein: CASRSGVQETQYF

J gene: TRBJ1-1
V gene: TRBV7-3
CDR3 protein: CASSPLTRLNTEAFF

J gene: TRBJ2-5
V gene: TRBV6-6
CDR3 protein: CASSHLGAGETQYF

J gene: TRBJ1-4
V gene: TRBV4-2
CDR3 protein: CASSQGGSEKLFF

J gene: TRBJ2-3
V gene: TRBV9
CDR3 protein: CASSGGAGGTTDTQYF

J gene: TRBJ2-2
V gene: TRBV5-1
CDR3 protein: CASSLRTGDTGELFF

J gene: TRBJ2-5
V gene: TRBV6-1
CDR3 protein: CASSLGLAGETQYF

J gene: TRBJ2-3
V gene: TRBV10-3
CDR3 protein: CATGTSEADTQYF

J gene: TRBJ2-3
V gene: TRBV6-5
CDR3 protein: CASSRQGWESDTQYF

J gene: TRBJ1-1
V gene: TRBV7-9
CDR3 protein: CASSARVGTGVVTEAFF

J gene: TRBJ2-3
V gene: TRBV5-1
CDR3 protein: CASSSGGARPSTDTQYF

J gene: TRBJ2-1
V gene: TRBV14
CDR3 protein: CASSQDFSSGEFF

J gene: TRBJ1-5
V gene: TRBV7-9
CDR3 protein: CASSPTGVRQPQHF

J gene: TRBJ1-6
V gene: TRBV30
CDR3 protein: CAWSLTGRNSPLHF

J gene: TRBJ2-5
V gene: TRBV14
CDR3 protein: CASSPNRLTGGQETQYF

J gene: TRBJ2-3
V gene: TRBV11-3
CDR3 protein: CASSLQIAGPLTDTQYF

J gene: TRBJ2-5
V gene: TRBV5-6
CDR3 protein: CASSSNLAGGLETQYF

J gene: TRBJ1-1
V gene: TRBV18
CDR3 protein: CASSPSVGAPGKAFF

J gene: TRBJ2-7
V gene: TRBV15
CDR3 protein: CATSRGGTRGYEQYF

J gene: TRBJ1-5
V gene: TRBV4-1
CDR3 protein: CASSQSQGAGNQPQHF

J gene: TRBJ2-3
V gene: TRBV4-2
CDR3 protein: CASSAYLTGSDTQYF

J gene: TRBJ1-5
V gene: TRBV2
CDR3 protein: CASRAPYSNQPQHF

J gene: TRBJ2-2
V gene: TRBV7-2
CDR3 protein: CASSYEVVAGGIPTGELFF

J gene: TRBJ2-1
V gene: TRBV7-3
CDR3 protein: CASSSTLGTEQFF

J gene: TRBJ2-1
V gene: TRBV5-4
CDR3 protein: CASSPRGGDNEQFF

J gene: TRBJ2-5
V gene: TRBV29-1
CDR3 protein: CSVADRGVETQYF

J gene: TRBJ1-5
V gene: TRBV10-2
CDR3 protein: CASSESTPGTGYSNQPQHF

J gene: TRBJ1-2
V gene: TRBV19
CDR3 protein: CASNSGGGYGYTF

J gene: TRBJ1-1
V gene: TRBV19
CDR3 protein: CASSIVPGATTEAFF

J gene: TRBJ2-1
V gene: TRBV28
CDR3 protein: CASSLQRYNEQFF

J gene: TRBJ2-2
V gene: TRBV28
CDR3 protein: CASSQPAGAGTGELFF

J gene: TRBJ2-5
V gene: TRBV6-1
CDR3 protein: CAPFPGWETQYF

J gene: TRBJ2-1
V gene: TRBV7-8
CDR3 protein: CASRLAGGIYNEQFF

J gene: TRBJ1-2
V gene: TRBV28
CDR3 protein: CASSLQTGGYTF

J gene: TRBJ1-2
V gene: TRBV7-9
CDR3 protein: CASRSDRNYGYTF